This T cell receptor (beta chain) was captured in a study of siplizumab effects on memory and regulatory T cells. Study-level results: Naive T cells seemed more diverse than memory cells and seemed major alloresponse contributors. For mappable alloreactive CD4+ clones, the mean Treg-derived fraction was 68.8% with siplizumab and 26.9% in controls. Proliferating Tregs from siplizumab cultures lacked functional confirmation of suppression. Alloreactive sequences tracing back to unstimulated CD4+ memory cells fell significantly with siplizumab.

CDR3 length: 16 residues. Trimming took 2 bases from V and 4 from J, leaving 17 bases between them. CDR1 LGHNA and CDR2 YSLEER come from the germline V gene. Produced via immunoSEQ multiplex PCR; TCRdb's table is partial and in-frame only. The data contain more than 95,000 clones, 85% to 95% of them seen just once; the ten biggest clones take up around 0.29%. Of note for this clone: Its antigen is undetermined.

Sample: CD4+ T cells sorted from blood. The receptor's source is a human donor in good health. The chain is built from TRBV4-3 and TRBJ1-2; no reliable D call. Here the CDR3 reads CASSQMTREGGYGYTF. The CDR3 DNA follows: TGCGCCAGCAGCCAAATGACCCGGGAGGGCGGCTATGGCTACACCTTC.